The rows below give T cell receptor beta chains drawn from one sample of a study of shared clonotypes between healthy human individuals. Sequencing used immunoSEQ multiplex PCR; TCRdb keeps in-frame clones, though not all of them. The profile shows 750,000 to 1,000,000 clones, roughly 92% of them singletons. Sequenced sample: naive CD8+ T cells sorted from blood. The receptors originated from a man aged 25-45 years in good health. CDR3s include the opening cysteine and the closing phenylalanine or tryptophan. D genes are given only for firm matches. Some rows have no size entry. The others give once, few or many, or a class for an expanded clone.

. TRBJ2-1 TRBV7-8 . CASSLAGVYNEQFF TGTGCCAGCAGCTTAGCGGGAGTGTACAATGAGCAGTTCTTC
. TRBJ2-7 TRBV18 . CASSPLRQQSFDYEQYF TGTGCCAGCTCACCCTTAAGACAGCAATCCTTTGATTACGAGCAGTACTTC
. TRBJ2-7 TRBV7-6 . CASSLGSNLGSYEQYF TGTGCCAGCAGCTTAGGGTCGAATCTGGGGTCCTACGAGCAGTACTTC
. TRBJ1-1 TRBV11-2 . CASSLAGGLGTEAFF TGTGCCAGCAGCTTAGCGGGGGGCCTGGGCACTGAAGCTTTCTTT
. TRBJ2-2 TRBV27 . CASSLLLSGELFF TGTGCCAGCAGTTTACTCCTCTCCGGGGAGCTGTTTTTT
. TRBJ1-2 TRBV4-1 once CASSQDRLGNYGYTF TGCGCCAGCAGCCAAGATCGTTTGGGAAACTATGGCTACACCTTC
TRBD1 TRBJ2-7 TRBV27 . CASSQTGGNILSYEQYF TGTGCCAGCAGTCAAACAGGGGGCAATATATTATCCTACGAGCAGTACTTC
. TRBJ2-7 TRBV11-2 . CASSPRIGTPSSYEQYF TGTGCCAGCAGCCCCAGAATAGGGACCCCGAGCTCCTACGAGCAGTACTTC
. TRBJ2-3 TRBV11-3 . CASSPRPGTGIGTDTQYF TGTGCCAGCAGCCCACGTCCGGGAACGGGTATCGGAACAGATACGCAGTATTTT
. TRBJ1-1 TRBV7-9 . CASRGNSPEGTEAFF TGTGCCAGCAGGGGGAACAGCCCCGAGGGCACTGAAGCTTTCTTT
TRBD2 TRBJ2-3 TRBV7-6 . CASSVFQAGGPTDTQYF TGTGCCAGCAGCGTCTTCCAAGCGGGAGGGCCCACAGATACGCAGTATTTT
TRBD2 TRBJ2-7 TRBV9 . CASSGGTSAYEQYF TGTGCCAGCTCGGGGGGGACTAGTGCCTACGAGCAGTACTTC
TRBD1 TRBJ1-1 TRBV13 once CASSYPKRQGSTEAFF TGTGCCAGCAGCTACCCCAAAAGACAGGGATCCACTGAAGCTTTCTTT
. TRBJ1-5 TRBV27 . CASSFSRIGNQPQHF TGTGCCAGCAGTTTTTCCAGGATAGGAAATCAGCCCCAGCATTTT
. TRBJ2-7 TRBV7-9 . CASDNRDSYEQYF TGTGCCAGCGATAACAGGGACTCCTACGAGCAGTACTTC
. TRBJ1-5 TRBV25-1 . CASSDGNQPQHF TGTGCCAGCAGTGATGGCAATCAGCCCCAGCATTTT
. TRBJ1-2 TRBV11-2 . CASSLAYDGYTF TGTGCCAGCAGCTTAGCCTACGATGGCTACACCTTC
. TRBJ2-3 TRBV11-2 . CASSLGSGQLLTDTQYF TGTGCCAGCAGCTTAGGGAGCGGACAGCTACTCACAGATACGCAGTATTTT
. TRBJ2-1 TRBV30 . CAGTIERNDNEQFF TGTGCCGGAACTATAGAGAGGAATGACAATGAGCAGTTCTTC
TRBD1 TRBJ1-5 TRBV28 . CASKNRGLEQPQHF TGTGCCAGCAAAAACAGGGGGCTAGAACAGCCCCAGCATTTT
. TRBJ2-3 TRBV25-1 . CASRAGTLGVTDTQYF TGTGCCAGCAGGGCCGGGACCCTCGGGGTGACAGATACGCAGTATTTT
TRBD2 TRBJ2-3 TRBV27 . CASRKGLAPTDTQYF TGTGCCAGCAGAAAGGGACTAGCGCCGACAGATACGCAGTATTTT
TRBD1 TRBJ1-1 TRBV6-6 . CASSLGQHMNTEAFF TGTGCCAGCAGCCTGGGACAGCACATGAACACTGAAGCTTTCTTT
TRBD1 TRBJ1-4 TRBV28 . CASSFYTGDATNEKLFF TGTGCCAGCAGCTTTTACACAGGGGATGCAACTAATGAAAAACTGTTTTTT
. TRBJ2-7 TRBV7-9 once CASSSPLAYEQYF TGTGCCAGCAGCTCACCTCTAGCTTACGAGCAGTACTTC
. TRBJ1-2 TRBV11-2 . CASSAGAGYTF TGTGCCAGCAGCGCCGGGGCTGGCTACACCTTC
TRBD2 TRBJ2-1 TRBV4-3 . CASSLGTSGSNEQFF TGCGCCAGCAGCCTTGGGACTAGTGGAAGTAATGAGCAGTTCTTC
. TRBJ1-1 TRBV7-9 . CASSSPRDTEAFF TGTGCCAGCAGCTCACCTAGGGACACTGAAGCTTTCTTT
TRBD1 TRBJ1-2 TRBV6-5 . CASSPPGQGYGYTF TGTGCCAGCAGTCCCCCGGGACAGGGGTATGGCTACACCTTC
. TRBJ1-5 TRBV28 . CASSHPYLGRDTGNQPQHF TGTGCCAGCAGTCACCCATATCTGGGGCGCGATACGGGCAATCAGCCCCAGCATTTT
TRBD1 TRBJ1-5 TRBV5-4 . CAGPRGLGNQPQHF TGTGCCGGCCCCAGGGGGCTCGGCAATCAGCCCCAGCATTTT
. TRBJ2-1 TRBV25-1 . CASSESPSSYNEQFF TGTGCCAGCAGTGAGTCTCCTAGCTCCTACAATGAGCAGTTCTTC
TRBD2 TRBJ2-7 TRBV28 . CASSGLARLYEQYF TGTGCCAGCAGCGGACTAGCGCGACTCTACGAGCAGTACTTC
TRBD2 TRBJ2-1 TRBV5-4 . CASSLGSGISNEQFF TGTGCCAGCAGCTTGGGTAGCGGGATATCAAATGAGCAGTTCTTC
. TRBJ2-1 TRBV19 . CASSIARYNEQFF TGTGCCAGTAGTATAGCCAGGTACAATGAGCAGTTCTTC
. TRBJ2-7 TRBV29-1 . CSVDAGEQYF TGCAGCGTTGACGCAGGAGAGCAGTACTTC
TRBD1 TRBJ1-4 TRBV9 . CASSSRQGGTNEKLFF TGTGCCAGCAGCTCCCGACAGGGTGGAACTAATGAAAAACTGTTTTTT
. TRBJ2-3 TRBV27 . CASSSTDTQYF TGTGCCAGCAGTAGCACAGATACGCAGTATTTT
. TRBJ1-5 TRBV10-3 . CAISGAPNQPQHF TGTGCCATCAGTGGAGCCCCCAATCAGCCCCAGCATTTT
TRBD1 TRBJ2-1 TRBV7-9 . CASSRMRTGSHEQFF TGTGCCAGCAGCCGAATGCGGACAGGGAGCCATGAGCAGTTCTTC
TRBD2 TRBJ2-7 TRBV29-1 . CSVEGLAGVYEQYF TGCAGCGTTGAAGGCCTAGCGGGGGTCTACGAGCAGTACTTC
. TRBJ2-7 TRBV13 . CASSSGYEQYF TGTGCCAGCAGCTCCGGGTACGAGCAGTACTTC
. TRBJ1-5 TRBV30 few CAWSDQANQPQHF TGTGCCTGGAGTGACCAAGCTAATCAGCCCCAGCATTTT
. TRBJ2-7 TRBV4-1 few CASSLNPRDTKVQYF TGCGCCAGCAGCCTCAACCCCCGGGACACGAAAGTGCAGTACTTC
TRBD1 TRBJ2-1 TRBV5-1 . CASSSYLTGTGDYNEQFF TGCGCCAGCAGCTCGTACTTAACCGGGACAGGGGATTACAATGAGCAGTTCTTC
. TRBJ2-1 TRBV19 . CASSWRDFYNEQFF TGTGCCAGTAGTTGGAGGGATTTCTACAATGAGCAGTTCTTC
TRBD1 TRBJ2-1 TRBV4-1 few CASSQAGTGTYNEQFF TGCGCCAGCAGCCAAGCCGGGACAGGGACGTACAATGAGCAGTTCTTC
. TRBJ2-7 TRBV29-1 few CSVESQGEGYEQYF TGCAGCGTTGAATCACAGGGGGAGGGCTACGAGCAGTACTTC